Shown below are 27 T cell receptor beta chains from a single sample sequenced in a study of blood T cells in healthy people across ages. A second PCR, run for roughly 7 to 12 cycles, used a sample-barcoded 5' primer plus a J-beta primer mix. TCRdb re-called the 5' RACE reads with MiXCR, one entry per CDR3 protein. This sample has about 1.4 million distinct CDR3 sequences; approximately 60% occur once, and the top ten carry 5% to 7%. The sequenced sample was blood. Source of these receptors: a young man in good health.

The chain recombines TRBV6-1 with TRBJ1-2; 9 bases agree with TRBD1. Trimming took 6 bases from V and 2 from J; bases not matched to a gene: 7. The CDR3 runs 15 residues. Per germline, CDR1 MNHNS and CDR2 SASEGT. The CDR3 DNA sequence: TGTGCCAGCAGCCCCCGGGACAGGGCCAACTATGGCTACACCTTC. The encoded protein is CASSPRDRANYGYTF.

The chain has TRBV3-1 and TRBJ2-1; 9 bases line up with TRBD2. This CDR3 is built from 16 residues. Germline assignment: CDR1 LGHDT and CDR2 YNNKEL (reference sequence). With 1 base clipped from V and 6 bases from J, the junction kept 7 bases outside the gene matches. CDR3: CASSQASGKKGNEQFF. CDR3 nucleotide sequence: TGTGCCAGCAGCCAAGCTAGCGGGAAGAAGGGCAATGAGCAGTTCTTC.

The chain carries TRBV20-1 and TRBJ2-5, with no clear D. The assigned J gene may be wrong: the sequence end matches TRBJ2-7 better. Germline loops: CDR1 DFQATT, CDR2 SNEGSKA (reference sequence). The CDR3 covers 12 residues. The CDR3 region has the DNA TGCAGTGCTTGTGAGTCACTCAGCGAGCAGTACTTC. Its translation is CSACESLSEQYF.

This clonotype was detected only once. The gene calls are TRBV27 and TRBJ1-2; 10 bases agree with TRBD1. V dropped 5 bases and J dropped 7; count of bases not matched to a gene: 7. Germline values: CDR1 MNHEY, CDR2 SMNVEV (reference sequence). The CDR3 spans 14 residues. CDR3 DNA: TGTGCCAGCAGTATTGGACAGGGGGTACGTGGCTACACCTTC. This codes for CASSIGQGVRGYTF.

This clonotype appeared many times. V and J are TRBV7-6 and TRBJ2-7; D call uncertain. Looked up from germline, CDR1 is SGHVS and CDR2 is FNYEAQ. Trimming left V 1 base short and J 6 bases short, with 4 bases between. The CDR3 extends over 11 amino acids. CDR3 in amino acids: CASSLDSEQYF. The CDR3, as DNA: TGTGCCAGCAGCTTAGACAGCGAGCAGTACTTC.

The V gene is TRBV18, the J gene TRBJ2-7, with a possible D match to TRBD1 (5 bases). The CDR3 covers 14 residues. Trimming shortened V by 1 base and J by 6 bases, and 13 bases separated the two germline ends. Germline CDR1 reads KGHSH; CDR2 reads LQKENI. CDR3 bases: TGTGCCAGCTCACCACAGGGGAATGAAGGCGAGCAGTACTTC. This sequence encodes CASSPQGNEGEQYF. Full variable domain (rest looked up from reference TRBV18 and TRBJ2-7): NAGVMQNPRHLVRRRGQEARLRCSPMKGHSHVYWYRQLPEEGLKFMVYLQKENIIDESGMPKERFSAEFPKEGPSILRIQQVVRGDSAAYFCASSPQGNEGEQYFGPGTRLTVT.

J is TRBJ2-7 and V is TRBV7-2, with D uncertain. V was pared by 1 base and J by 2 bases, with 12 bases between. The CDR3 length is 15 residues. CDR1 and CDR2 (germline): SGHTA, FQGNSA. CDR3: CASSLVVRVPYEQYF. The CDR3 DNA follows: TGTGCCAGCAGCTTAGTGGTCAGAGTGCCCTACGAGCAGTACTTC.

The rearrangement joins TRBV6-2 or TRBV6-3 to TRBJ1-2; 7 bases align to TRBD1. V lost 5 bases and J lost 2; bases outside the gene matches: 20. Germline values: CDR1 MNHEY, CDR2 SVGEGT. CDR3 length equals 19 residues. The CDR3 DNA reads TGTGCCAGCAGTCCCGCGAGATACGAGACAGGGTTCCGGAACTATGGCTACACCTTC. This gives the protein CASSPARYETGFRNYGYTF.

The genes are TRBV20-1 and TRBJ1-6, with no clear D. The germline V and J ends were trimmed by 3 bases and 3 bases, with 9 bases remaining between them. The CDR3 runs to 14 residues. Germline V gene data show CDR1 as DFQATT and CDR2 as SNEGSKA (reference sequence). The CDR3 here is CSASFGNYNSPLHF. CDR3 bases: TGCAGTGCTAGTTTCGGGAACTATAATTCACCCCTCCACTTT.

This clonotype was seen a few times. The chain combines TRBV11-2 with TRBJ2-7; the D is unclear. The DNA end favors TRBJ2-5, so the J call may be wrong. The CDR3 consists of 15 residues. Germline lookup yields CDR1 SGHAT and CDR2 FQNNGV. The CDR3 region has the DNA TGTGCCAGCAGCTTAGGGGTTAGAACTCAAGAGACCCAGTACTTC. It encodes CASSLGVRTQETQYF.

This clonotype appeared a single time. This rearrangement joins TRBV6-2 or TRBV6-3 to TRBJ2-1; D remains unclear. Per germline, CDR1 MNHEY and CDR2 SVGEGT. The CDR3 extends over 13 amino acids. Trimming stripped 1 base from V and 9 bases from J, with 10 bases between. As DNA, the CDR3 is TGTGCCAGCAGTTACTGGTCAGCTAGTGAGCAGTTCTTC. This codes for CASSYWSASEQFF.

This clonotype was seen a few times. One end of the junction is discordant with germline, which a read error may explain. J is TRBJ2-5 and V is TRBV6-6, with D unclear. Germline V lookup: CDR1 MNHNY, CDR2 SVGAGI (reference sequence). This CDR3 region has 13 residues. CDR3 residues: CASGYGPPETQYF. In nucleotides, the CDR3 is TGTGCCAGCGGTTACGGGCCTCCGGAGACCCAGTACTTC.

The chain recombines TRBV4-1 with TRBJ2-2; D possibly corresponds to TRBD1 (6 bases). The germline CDR1 and CDR2 sequences are MGHRA and YSYEKL. Trimming cost V 4 bases and J 5 bases, with 14 bases left between them. This CDR3 is 15 amino acids long. The CDR3 loop is CASSPGGRLTGELFF. The CDR3 nucleotides are TGCGCCAGCAGCCCTGGGGGCAGACTTACCGGGGAGCTGTTTTTT.

The chain links TRBV4-2 to TRBJ2-7; TRBD1 is a possible D gene (5 bases). The germline V gene has CDR1 LGHNA and CDR2 YNFKEQ. V lost 0 bases, J lost 1 base, and 10 bases lay in between. This CDR3 is built from 15 residues. CDR3 nucleotide sequence: TGTGCCAGCAGCCAAGAACAGGTGGTTTCCTACGAGCAGTACTTC. Its protein is CASSQEQVVSYEQYF.

The genes are TRBV10-3 and TRBJ2-1, with TRBD2 matching over 14 bases. Per the germline V gene, CDR1 is ENHRY and CDR2 is SYGVKD. CDR3 length: 15 residues. Unmatched junction bases numbered 2, after V lost 3 bases and J lost 7 bases. DNA of the CDR3: TGTGCCATCAGTGAAAGGACTAGCGGGAGGAATGAGCAGTTCTTC. This encodes CAISERTSGRNEQFF.

The chain combines TRBV29-1 with TRBJ2-5, with TRBD1 as a possible D gene (5 bases). V was pared by 4 bases and J by 2 bases, with 14 bases between. The germline V gene encodes CDR1 SQVTM and CDR2 ANQGSEA. The CDR3 contains 14 residues. This chain's CDR3 is CSVAQGRQQETQYF. CDR3 in DNA: TGCAGCGTTGCCCAGGGCAGACAACAAGAGACCCAGTACTTC.

The V gene is TRBV6-5, the J gene TRBJ2-7; D may be TRBD1 or TRBD2 (5 bases each). Germline V gene data show CDR1 as MNHEY and CDR2 as SVGAGI. The CDR3 runs 14 residues. V lost 2 bases and J lost 5, with 13 bases in between. As DNA, the CDR3 is TGTGCCAGCAGTTACGGGGCCGGGATGAACGAGCAGTACTTC. Its protein is CASSYGAGMNEQYF.

The chain combines TRBV5-1 with TRBJ2-3; 9 bases are shared with TRBD1. The V gene end was trimmed by 2 bases and the J gene end by 4 bases; junction bases not matched to a gene: 8. This CDR3 has 16 amino acids. Germline V gene lookup returns CDR1 SGHRS and CDR2 YFSETQ. The CDR3 DNA reads as TGCGCCAGCAGCTTTAAGGGACAGGGCCTTTCAGATACGCAGTATTTT. Its protein product is CASSFKGQGLSDTQYF.

CDR3 residues: CASSQALAGTYNEQFF. The DNA for the CDR3 is TGCGCCAGCAGCCAAGCGCTAGCGGGGACTTACAATGAGCAGTTCTTC. V usage is TRBV4-1 and J usage is TRBJ2-1; 9 bases are a match to TRBD2. The CDR3 sequence is 16 residues long. CDR1 is MGHRA and CDR2 is YSYEKL in the germline V gene. Unmatched junction bases numbered 5, after V lost 1 base and J lost 4 bases.

This chain joins TRBV3-1 and TRBJ2-3; D remains unclear. Trimming took off 4 bases at V and 2 bases at J, with 16 bases between the two ends. The CDR3 has 16 residues. Germline assignment: CDR1 LGHDT and CDR2 YNNKEL (reference sequence). The CDR3 reads CASSLQMGGSTDTQYF. CDR3 in DNA: TGTGCCAGCAGCCTCCAGATGGGCGGATCCACAGATACGCAGTATTTT.

The chain combines TRBV9 with TRBJ2-7; D is ambiguous. The CDR3 totals 14 residues. The germline V and J ends were trimmed by 0 bases and 4 bases, with 11 bases remaining between them. CDR1 and CDR2 (germline): SGDLS, YYNGEE. The CDR3 sequence: CASSVDTLPYEQYF. For the CDR3, the DNA is TGTGCCAGCAGCGTAGATACTTTACCGTACGAGCAGTACTTC.

The V call is TRBV7-9, the J call TRBJ1-2; no clear D. V was pared by 5 bases and J by 7 bases, with 11 bases between. Per germline, CDR1 SEHNR and CDR2 FQNEAQ (reference sequence). This CDR3 region has 12 residues. CDR3 region: CASSSQEGGYTF. CDR3 sequence (DNA): TGTGCCAGCAGCAGCCAGGAGGGTGGCTACACCTTC.

V usage is TRBV5-1 and J usage is TRBJ2-7; tentative D call: TRBD2 (6 bases). CDR1 and CDR2 (germline): SGHRS, YFSETQ. Between the trimmed V and J ends, which lost 4 bases and 2 bases, there was a span of 13 bases. The length of the CDR3 is 14 residues. The CDR3: CASSENGLTYEQYF. DNA for the CDR3: TGCGCCAGCAGCGAAAACGGACTAACCTACGAGCAGTACTTC.

The genes are TRBV20-1 and TRBJ2-1; a possible D gene is TRBD1 (5 bases). The CDR3 is made up of 13 amino acids. V dropped 3 bases and J dropped 2 bases, with 8 bases sitting between them. Germline V gene data show CDR1 as DFQATT and CDR2 as SNEGSKA (reference sequence). The CDR3 coding sequence is TGCAGTGCTAGGTTGACAGCCTACAATGAGCAGTTCTTC. Amino acid sequence: CSARLTAYNEQFF.

The chain has TRBV15 and TRBJ2-7, with a possible D match to TRBD1 (6 bases). This CDR3 region has 15 residues. V lost 5 bases and J lost 2, with 16 bases in between. In germline, CDR1 is LNHNV, CDR2 YYDKDF (reference sequence). The CDR3 spells CATSESWTVAYEQYF. DNA for the CDR3: TGTGCCACCAGCGAATCGTGGACAGTAGCCTACGAGCAGTACTTC.

This sequence joins TRBV5-1 and TRBJ1-6, with D possibly being TRBD1 (6 bases). Trimming took 0 bases from V and 9 from J, leaving 13 bases between them. Per the germline V gene, CDR1 is SGHRS and CDR2 is YFSETQ. The length of the CDR3 is 15 residues. CDR3 region: CASSLEGGGGSPLHF. In DNA, the CDR3 is TGCGCCAGCAGCTTGGAAGGAGGGGGTGGTTCACCCCTCCACTTT.

The V call is TRBV29-1, the J call TRBJ1-2; D unclear. V lost 3 bases, J lost 0 bases, and 17 bases lay in between. This CDR3 has 16 amino acids. Germline lookup yields CDR1 SQVTM and CDR2 ANQGSEA. The CDR3 loop is CSVDDARPASNYGYTF. CDR3 coding DNA: TGCAGCGTTGATGATGCCCGACCCGCTTCTAACTATGGCTACACCTTC.